This TCR beta chain derives from a study of CD8 T cells in ankylosing spondylitis. Via MiXCR, TCRdb re-called the 5' RACE reads, giving one row per CDR3 protein. This table holds 200,000 to 300,000 distinct CDR3 sequences, about 10% found once. This clonotype has a count of ten or more. This CDR3 has 16 residues. Germline assignment: CDR1 ENHRY and CDR2 SYGVKD. With 2 bases removed from V and 0 bases from J, the gap between germline ends came to 11 bases. This chain joins TRBV10-3 and TRBJ2-1; D is possibly TRBD1 (5 bases). The specimen sequenced was blood, either unsorted or a sorted T cell fraction (not recorded which). This TCR was recovered from a male donor with ankylosing spondylitis or in good health (not recorded which). The DNA of the CDR3 is TGTGCCATCAGTGAGGACAGACCGAGCTCCTACAATGAGCAGTTCTTC. Protein: CAISEDRPSSYNEQFF.